This is a list of T cell receptor beta chains from one sample in a study of cytomegalovirus exposure and HLA in healthy donors. Assay: immunoSEQ multiplex PCR; the TCRdb copy retains only in-frame clones and omits some. This table holds 140,000 to 150,000 clones, roughly three quarters found once. Sequencing used PBMCs. Receptor source: a middle-aged woman in good health and CMV-seropositive. Each CDR3 is given with its conserved first and last residue. D genes are given only for firm matches. Rows give clone size only sometimes, using once, few, many, or a class for an expanded clone.

clone_size	d_call	v_call	j_call	cdr3_aa	cdr3_nt
-	-	TRBV7-7	TRBJ2-3	CASSLGVRDTQYF	TGTGCCAGCAGCTTAGGTGTTCGGGATACGCAGTATTTT
-	TRBD1	TRBV6-6	TRBJ2-7	CASSSLDRDYEQYF	TGTGCCAGCAGTTCCCTCGACAGGGATTACGAGCAGTACTTC
-	TRBD2	TRBV5-4	TRBJ2-5	CASSLDTSAKTQYF	TGTGCCAGCAGCTTGGATACTAGCGCGAAGACCCAGTACTTC
-	TRBD1	TRBV27	TRBJ1-2	CASNTPGQRRAYGYTF	TGTGCCAGCAACACTCCGGGACAGAGAAGGGCCTATGGCTACACCTTC
-	TRBD1	TRBV12-5	TRBJ1-5	CASGLVVTGGGQPQHF	TGTGCTAGTGGTTTGGTTGTGACAGGGGGAGGTCAGCCCCAGCATTTT
-	-	TRBV30	TRBJ1-2	CAGLINYGYTF	TGTGCCGGCCTTATTAACTATGGCTACACCTTC
-	TRBD1	TRBV6-1	TRBJ1-5	CASSDLNRGENQPQHF	TGTGCCAGCAGTGATCTAAACAGGGGTGAGAATCAGCCCCAGCATTTT
-	-	TRBV5-1	TRBJ2-2	CASSLGQILGELFF	TGCGCCAGCAGCTTGGGACAGATCCTTGGGGAGCTGTTTTTT
-	TRBD2	TRBV2	TRBJ2-5	CAGGTSGVLETQYF	TGTGCCGGAGGGACTAGCGGGGTTTTGGAGACCCAGTACTTC
-	TRBD1	TRBV6-5	TRBJ1-2	CATRDRLHYGYTF	TGTGCCACCAGGGACAGATTGCATTATGGCTACACCTTC
-	-	TRBV18	TRBJ2-1	CASSPEVLYNEQFF	TGTGCCAGCTCCCCGGAGGTTCTCTACAATGAGCAGTTCTTC
few	-	TRBV19	TRBJ2-4	CASSTKNLGQLLAKNIQYF	TGTGCCAGTAGTACGAAAAACCTAGGACAGCTACTAGCCAAAAACATTCAGTACTTC
-	-	TRBV6-1	TRBJ1-3	CASNDRNSGNTIYF	TGTGCCAGCAATGACAGAAACTCTGGAAACACCATATATTTT
-	-	TRBV5-1	TRBJ2-2	CASSFSPGMNTGELFF	TGCGCCAGCAGCTTTTCCCCGGGGATGAACACCGGGGAGCTGTTTTTT
-	-	TRBV28	TRBJ2-5	CASSPRLGSETQYF	TGTGCCAGCAGTCCTAGACTTGGGAGCGAGACCCAGTACTTC
-	-	TRBV7-9	TRBJ1-6	CATERTDYNSPLHF	TGTGCTACAGAGCGGACGGACTATAATTCACCCCTCCACTTT
-	-	TRBV5-4	TRBJ1-6	CASSSPTGSSNSPLHF	TGTGCCAGCAGCTCCCCAACGGGGTCGAGTAATTCACCCCTCCACTTT
-	TRBD1	TRBV27	TRBJ1-5	CASSLTGDGQPQHF	TGTGCCAGCAGTTTGACAGGGGATGGTCAGCCCCAGCATTTT
-	-	TRBV7-9	TRBJ1-1	CASSERGRDTEAFF	TGTGCCAGCAGCGAACGGGGGAGGGACACTGAAGCTTTCTTT
-	-	TRBV18	TRBJ2-7	CASSPPGGQTTYEQYF	TGTGCCAGCTCACCACCGGGGGGACAGACAACCTACGAGCAGTACTTC
once	TRBD1	TRBV19	TRBJ2-7	CASSLTQGAGEQYF	TGTGCCAGTAGTCTAACGCAGGGGGCAGGCGAGCAGTACTTC
-	-	TRBV11-2	TRBJ1-1	CASSQQINTEAFF	TGTGCCAGCAGCCAACAGATAAACACTGAAGCTTTCTTT
-	-	TRBV9	TRBJ1-1	CASSPYPGEEAFF	TGTGCCAGCAGCCCCTACCCAGGGGAAGAAGCTTTCTTT
-	TRBD2	TRBV7-7	TRBJ2-1	CASSLTSGGNNEQFF	TGTGCCAGCAGCTTAACTAGCGGGGGAAACAATGAGCAGTTCTTC
-	-	TRBV5-1	TRBJ2-5	CASSFGQETQYF	TGCGCCAGCAGCTTCGGCCAAGAGACCCAGTACTTC
-	TRBD1	TRBV5-1	TRBJ2-3	CASSSTGTQYF	TGCGCCAGCAGCTCGACAGGGACGCAGTATTTT
-	TRBD2	TRBV30	TRBJ2-1	CATISSGTYNEQFF	TGTGCCACTATTTCTAGCGGGACCTACAATGAGCAGTTCTTC
-	-	TRBV5-4	TRBJ1-5	CASSLAGQPQHF	TGTGCCAGCAGCTTGGCCGGGCAGCCCCAGCATTTT
-	-	TRBV6-1	TRBJ2-1	CASNIYRAAYNEQFF	TGTGCCAGCAATATCTACAGGGCGGCATACAATGAGCAGTTCTTC
few	TRBD2	TRBV28	TRBJ2-7	CASIKGRGNSRGYEQYF	TGTGCCAGCATAAAAGGACGAGGTAATTCGCGGGGGTACGAGCAGTACTTC
-	TRBD2	TRBV5-1	TRBJ2-1	CASSLSGTSHEQFF	TGCGCCAGCAGCTTATCTGGGACTAGCCATGAGCAGTTCTTC
-	-	TRBV30	TRBJ2-7	CAWSVGQSYEQYF	TGTGCCTGGAGTGTGGGGCAGAGTTACGAGCAGTACTTC
-	-	TRBV6-6	TRBJ2-5	CASRTPNRGETQYF	TGTGCCAGCAGGACTCCGAATCGGGGAGAGACCCAGTACTTC
-	-	TRBV2	TRBJ2-1	CASSYAGPVSSYNEQFF	TGTGCCAGCAGTTATGCGGGCCCGGTAAGCTCCTACAATGAGCAGTTCTTC
-	TRBD2	TRBV7-2	TRBJ2-7	CASSTLGLAGGHEQYF	TGTGCCAGCAGTACCTTAGGACTAGCGGGGGGCCACGAGCAGTACTTC
-	TRBD1	TRBV15	TRBJ1-6	CATSRAGTGFHNSPLHF	TGTGCCACCAGCAGAGCCGGGACAGGGTTCCATAATTCACCCCTCCACTTT
-	TRBD2	TRBV9	TRBJ2-3	CASSVGGAGDTQYF	TGTGCCAGCAGCGTCGGGGGGGCTGGAGATACGCAGTATTTT
-	TRBD1	TRBV19	TRBJ1-1	CASSILLKGAYTEAFF	TGTGCCAGTAGTATTCTTTTAAAGGGGGCCTACACTGAAGCTTTCTTT
-	-	TRBV27	TRBJ2-5	CASSPVWGVGETQYF	TGTGCCAGCAGCCCCGTGTGGGGAGTGGGCGAGACCCAGTACTTC
-	TRBD2	TRBV7-3	TRBJ2-3	CASSLAVGLAGGLTDTQYF	TGTGCCAGCAGCTTAGCCGTAGGACTAGCGGGGGGCCTCACAGATACGCAGTATTTT
-	TRBD1	TRBV19	TRBJ1-1	CASSRGQSNTEAFF	TGTGCCAGTAGTAGGGGACAGTCGAACACTGAAGCTTTCTTT
-	-	TRBV25-1	TRBJ1-1	CASREGTEAFF	TGTGCCAGCAGGGAGGGCACTGAAGCTTTCTTT
-	-	TRBV6-6	TRBJ2-7	CASRLEGEQYF	TGTGCCAGCAGATTGGAGGGCGAGCAGTACTTC
-	TRBD2	TRBV4-1	TRBJ2-1	CASSRETGTSPFF	TGCGCCAGCAGCCGAGAGACCGGGACTAGTCCGTTCTTC
-	TRBD2	TRBV27	TRBJ2-7	CASSSPGLVTYEQYF	TGTGCCAGCAGTTCCCCGGGACTAGTCACCTACGAGCAGTACTTC
-	-	TRBV6-1	TRBJ2-3	CASNQLGAPDTQYF	TGTGCCAGCAATCAACTAGGAGCCCCAGATACGCAGTATTTT
-	-	TRBV19	TRBJ1-5	CASSIYLVENSNQPQHF	TGTGCCAGTAGTATTTATTTGGTAGAGAATAGCAATCAGCCCCAGCATTTT
-	-	TRBV7-7	TRBJ2-5	CASSLERGWETQYF	TGTGCCAGCAGCTTAGAAAGGGGTTGGGAGACCCAGTACTTC
-	-	TRBV28	TRBJ2-7	CASSLPLGGAHRYEQYF	TGTGCCAGCAGTTTACCCCTAGGAGGGGCTCACCGCTACGAGCAGTACTTC
-	TRBD1	TRBV18	TRBJ1-2	CASSPQGQGSYGYTF	TGTGCCAGCTCACCACAAGGACAGGGGTCCTATGGCTACACCTTC
-	-	TRBV2	TRBJ2-7	CASKKEGGIYEQYF	TGTGCCAGCAAAAAAGAAGGAGGTATTTACGAGCAGTACTTC
few	-	TRBV4-1	TRBJ1-4	CASSHQTGTSNEKLFF	TGCGCCAGCAGCCATCAGACCGGGACATCTAATGAAAAACTGTTTTTT
-	-	TRBV5-1	TRBJ1-1	CASSLEQGLEAFF	TGCGCCAGCAGCTTGGAGCAGGGGCTGGAAGCTTTCTTT
-	-	TRBV27	TRBJ2-1	CASSSRTADSYNEQFF	TGTGCCAGCAGTTCCCGGACTGCGGATAGTTACAATGAGCAGTTCTTC
few	-	TRBV30	TRBJ2-7	CAWNNVRYYEQYF	TGTGCCTGGAATAACGTCAGATATTACGAGCAGTACTTC
-	-	TRBV28	TRBJ2-7	CASSKRGGYEQYF	TGTGCCAGCAGCAAGAGGGGGGGCTACGAGCAGTACTTC
-	TRBD2	TRBV7-9	TRBJ2-2	CASSPAPGGTGELFF	TGTGCCAGCAGCCCCGCCCCCGGGGGGACCGGGGAGCTGTTTTTT